A single TCR beta chain is shown here with its context. Antigen unknown. These data originate in a study of T cell responses to AZD1222 COVID-19 vaccine. Whole-study findings and limits: Recipients of AZD1222 seropositive at baseline numbered only 5 or 6. Researchers took repertoire samples only after the peak T cell response had come. Along spike, vaccine-associated CD4 TCRs were found throughout, with dominance at 160-218 and 743-854.

Trimming left V 4 bases short and J 6 bases short, with 10 bases between. This CDR3 is 13 amino acids long. The germline gives CDR1 MNHEY, CDR2 SMNVEV (reference sequence). The method was immunoSEQ multiplex PCR; TCRdb's version includes in-frame clones alone and lacks a portion of them. The repertoire holds roughly 160,000 clones, with more than 90% as singletons. This chain connects TRBV27 to TRBJ2-1; a weak D match, TRBD2 (6 bases). The sample in question was peripheral blood, obtained on day 0 of AZD1222 vaccination. The clonotype originates from an adult in good health. The CDR3 is CASSSPGVNEQFF. The CDR3 DNA is TGTGCCAGCAGTTCTCCGGGGGTCAATGAGCAGTTCTTC.